The 26 T cell receptor beta chains in this list originate from one sample, sequenced in a study of cytomegalovirus exposure and HLA in healthy donors. With 60 Vbeta and 13 Jbeta primers, the PCR was carried out. Measured with immunoSEQ multiplex PCR; TCRdb has only the in-frame clones, and not every one. The sample contains about 210,000 clones, approximately 79% of which appear only once. What was sequenced was PBMCs. Source of these receptors: a male donor in good health and CMV-seronegative.

V is TRBV9 and J is TRBJ1-1; D might be TRBD1 (6 bases). CDR3 size: 13 residues. V was trimmed by 4 bases and J by 7 bases, leaving 14 bases between them. Germline V CDR1 and CDR2: SGDLS, YYNGEE. CDR3 sequence reads: CASSPRGGDEAFF. CDR3 DNA sequence: TGTGCCAGCAGCCCCAGGGGAGGGGATGAAGCTTTCTTT.

CDR3: CASSLVPGQGGETQYF. The DNA for the CDR3 is TGTGCCAGCAGCTTAGTTCCGGGACAGGGAGGAGAGACCCAGTACTTC. The chain is built from TRBV7-6 and TRBJ2-5; 9 nucleotides line up with TRBD1. The CDR3 loop spans 16 amino acids. V was clipped by 1 base and J by 4 bases; unmatched bases: 7. Germline CDR1 reads SGHVS; CDR2 reads FNYEAQ.

The gene calls are TRBV2 and TRBJ2-1; D is possibly TRBD1 (7 bases). This CDR3 region has 16 residues. The germline V gene has CDR1 SNHLY and CDR2 FYNNEI. Trimming shortened V by 2 bases and J by 4 bases, and 15 bases separated the two germline ends. The CDR3 loop reads CASSELGGQTYNEQFF. The CDR3 DNA sequence: TGTGCCAGCAGTGAATTGGGGGGACAGACATACAATGAGCAGTTCTTC.

This clone was observed a few times. This chain connects TRBV27 to TRBJ2-2; possibly TRBD1 for D (5 bases). The CDR3 has 17 amino acids. Germline CDR1 is MNHEY and CDR2 is SMNVEV (reference sequence). V was pared by 2 bases and J by 0 bases, with 13 bases between. CDR3 in DNA: TGTGCCAGCAGTTTAAGGCAGGGTATGGCGAACACCGGGGAGCTGTTTTTT. It encodes CASSLRQGMANTGELFF.

The rearrangement uses TRBV11-2 and TRBJ1-2; D is ambiguous. This CDR3 has 12 amino acids. The V gene lost 1 base and the J gene lost 5 bases, with 5 bases spanning the gap. Looked up from germline, CDR1 is SGHAT and CDR2 is FQNNGV. The CDR3 DNA sequence: TGTGCCAGCAGCTTAGGAGGGTATGGCTACACCTTC. Protein product: CASSLGGYGYTF.

V gene TRBV27 combines with J gene TRBJ2-1; a possible D gene is TRBD1 (6 bases). V was shortened by 5 bases and J by 5 bases, with 19 bases between the two germline ends. Germline CDR1 reads MNHEY; CDR2 reads SMNVEV (reference sequence). The length of the CDR3 is 16 residues. CDR3 region: CASSVGDIITDNEQFF. The CDR3 DNA reads TGTGCCAGCAGTGTAGGGGACATAATAACAGACAATGAGCAGTTCTTC.

V is TRBV7-3 and J is TRBJ1-2; D call uncertain. V shed 4 bases and J shed 4 bases, with 10 bases lying between them. The CDR3 covers 13 residues. Germline CDR1 reads SGHTA; CDR2 reads FQGTGA. The DNA for the CDR3 is TGTGCCAGCAGCTCCTCGGTAGTCTATGGCTACACCTTC. It is translated as CASSSSVVYGYTF.

The J gene is TRBJ2-3, the V gene TRBV4-1, with 10 bases matching TRBD1. The germline CDR1 and CDR2 sequences are MGHRA and YSYEKL. V was pared by 3 bases and J by 8 bases, with 11 bases of the junction left unmatched. CDR3 length: 16 residues. The CDR3, as DNA: TGCGCCAGCAGCCAGGCATCTACCGGACAGGGGGGTACGCAGTATTTT. Protein sequence: CASSQASTGQGGTQYF.

J is TRBJ2-3 and V is TRBV6-1; D unclear. CDR1 and CDR2 (germline): MNHNS, SASEGT. The CDR3 has 13 residues. V was clipped by 6 bases and J by 3 bases, with 10 bases between them. The CDR3: CASSTRLTDTQYF. The CDR3 nucleotides are TGTGCCAGCAGCACACGACTGACAGATACGCAGTATTTT.

The chain joins TRBV9 to TRBJ2-5; 10 nucleotides align to TRBD2. J gave up 3 bases and V 2 bases, and 4 bases lay outside the gene matches. In germline, CDR1 is SGDLS, CDR2 YYNGEE. This CDR3 comprises 15 residues. CDR3 nucleotide sequence: TGTGCCAGCAGCGTTAGCGGGGGGAGGGAAGAGACCCAGTACTTC. Residues: CASSVSGGREETQYF.

The chain carries TRBV19 and TRBJ1-5; D might be TRBD1 (5 bases). CDR1 and CDR2 from the germline V gene are LNHDA and SQIVND (reference sequence). Trimming stripped 6 bases from V and 0 bases from J, with 15 bases between. CDR3 length: 16 amino acids. The CDR3, as DNA: TGTGCCAGTAGACATCCCAGGGTGCCTAGCAATCAGCCCCAGCATTTT. Its protein product is CASRHPRVPSNQPQHF.

The chain joins TRBV27 to TRBJ1-1, with 9 positions matching TRBD1. Germline V gene lookup returns CDR1 MNHEY and CDR2 SMNVEV (reference sequence). With 3 bases clipped from V and 11 bases from J, the junction kept 7 bases outside the gene matches. The CDR3 length is 13 residues. The CDR3 is CASSFNTGGRAFF. The CDR3 DNA reads TGTGCCAGCAGTTTCAATACAGGGGGCAGGGCTTTCTTT.

The J gene is TRBJ1-1, the V gene TRBV28, with D hard to call. The CDR3 extends over 11 amino acids. Trimming removed 4 bases at V and 7 bases at J, with 7 bases between. Germline V CDR1 and CDR2: MDHEN, SYDVKM. The CDR3 sequence is CASSSRGEAFF. The CDR3 DNA reads as TGTGCCAGCAGTTCTCGGGGTGAAGCTTTCTTT.

The CDR3 reads CASSHVPQGRATDTQYF. DNA for the CDR3: TGTGCCAGCAGCCATGTCCCCCAGGGGAGAGCAACAGATACGCAGTATTTT. The chain links TRBV4-2 to TRBJ2-3, with D possibly TRBD1 on 6 matching bases. CDR1 is LGHNA and CDR2 is YNFKEQ in the germline V gene. The CDR3 covers 17 residues. Trimming took off 3 bases at V and 3 bases at J, with 19 bases between the two ends.

A few counts support this clone. This sequence joins TRBV7-9 and TRBJ2-1, with 7 bases that match TRBD1. CDR1 and CDR2 (germline): SEHNR, FQNEAQ (reference sequence). CDR3 size: 15 residues. J was trimmed by 2 bases and V by 1 base; bases with no gene match: 2. The CDR3, as DNA: TGTGCCAGCAGCTTAGGGGACAGTCCCTACAATGAGCAGTTCTTC. It translates to CASSLGDSPYNEQFF.

This chain connects TRBV6-5 to TRBJ2-2; D might be TRBD2 (5 bases). Germline CDR1 and CDR2: MNHEY and SVGAGI. The CDR3 spans 13 residues. V was clipped by 2 bases and J by 5 bases, with 6 bases between them. The CDR3 nucleotides are TGTGCCAGCAGTTACGAGGGAACCGGGGAGCTGTTTTTT. It encodes CASSYEGTGELFF.

J is TRBJ2-7 and V is TRBV27; tentatively, D is TRBD1 (6 bases). The CDR3 has 12 residues. CDR1 and CDR2 (germline): MNHEY, SMNVEV (reference sequence). V shed 6 bases and J shed 8 bases, with 14 bases lying between them. CDR3 in amino acids: CASSPGQSKQYF. In nucleotides, the CDR3 is TGTGCCAGCAGCCCGGGACAATCTAAGCAGTACTTC.

The chain couples TRBV28 to TRBJ1-1; D perhaps matches TRBD1 (6 bases). Trimming took off 3 bases at V and 3 bases at J, with 17 bases between the two ends. Germline V gives CDR1 MDHEN, CDR2 SYDVKM. There are 16 residues in the CDR3. The CDR3 DNA reads as TGTGCCAGCAGTTTCCTCTGGGGGCCCCCTCACACTGAAGCTTTCTTT. The encoded protein is CASSFLWGPPHTEAFF.

The V call is TRBV28, the J call TRBJ1-3; D perhaps matches TRBD1 (6 bases). V lost 3 bases and J 7 bases, leaving 16 bases between the germline ends. The CDR3 runs to 15 residues. Germline CDR1 is MDHEN and CDR2 is SYDVKM. CDR3 coding DNA: TGTGCCAGCAGTTTCGGGGGGGCCGGTAGGAACACCATATATTTT. This sequence encodes CASSFGGAGRNTIYF.

This clone was picked up one time. The chain couples TRBV30 to TRBJ2-6, with 12 bases matching TRBD2. This CDR3 has 16 amino acids. CDR1 is GTSNPN, CDR2 SVGIG, per germline (reference sequence). Unmatched junction bases numbered 3, after V lost 5 bases and J lost 1 base. The CDR3 nucleotides are TGTGCCTGGTGGACTAGCGGGAAGTCTGGGGCCAACGTCCTGACTTTC. Translation: CAWWTSGKSGANVLTF.

V gene TRBV7-3 combines with J gene TRBJ2-5; 8 bases map to TRBD2. Germline V gene sequence: CDR1 SGHTA, CDR2 FQGTGA. The trim removed 5 bases at V and 3 bases at J, leaving 5 bases unmatched. The CDR3 loop spans 14 amino acids. In DNA form, the CDR3 reads TGTGCCAGCAGCACCCGGGGGGGGGAAGAGACCCAGTACTTC. Its translation: CASSTRGGEETQYF.

In its sample, this clone was seen once. The chain recombines TRBV7-2 with TRBJ2-3; tentative D call: TRBD2 (5 bases). Trimming removed 2 bases at V and 2 bases at J, with 14 bases between. The V gene's germline CDR1 is SGHTA and CDR2 FQGNSA. The CDR3 covers 16 residues. The CDR3 DNA follows: TGTGCCAGCAGCTTAAGGACTGGCGTGGACACAGATACGCAGTATTTT. Its translation is CASSLRTGVDTDTQYF.

This clone turned up a few times. This chain connects TRBV5-8 to TRBJ2-1; 11 bases are shared with TRBD2. CDR3 length: 16 amino acids. The germline V gene encodes CDR1 SGHTS and CDR2 YDEGEE. J lost 2 bases, V lost 4 bases, and 5 bases had no gene match. The CDR3 nucleotides are TGTGCCAGCAGCCAAGATAGCGGGGGGGCCTACAATGAGCAGTTCTTC. Its translation is CASSQDSGGAYNEQFF.

The chain employs TRBV25-1 and TRBJ1-1; D may be TRBD1 (5 bases). The germline gives CDR1 MGHDK, CDR2 SYGVNS. CDR3 length: 13 residues. The V end lost 4 bases, the J end lost 6 bases, and 12 bases lay between the germline ends. The CDR3 here is CASSAKGIAEAFF. The DNA for the CDR3 is TGTGCCAGCAGTGCGAAGGGGATCGCTGAAGCTTTCTTT.

The rearrangement uses TRBV27 and TRBJ1-5; 10 nucleotides align to TRBD1. The trim removed 4 bases at V and 4 bases at J, leaving 4 bases unmatched. The CDR3 is 15 residues long. CDR1 is MNHEY, CDR2 SMNVEV, per germline (reference sequence). CDR3 nucleotides: TGTGCCAGCAGTTCCCGGGACAGGGGAAATCAGCCCCAGCATTTT. Protein product: CASSSRDRGNQPQHF.

This sequence joins TRBV5-1 and TRBJ1-2, with D unresolved. Germline loops: CDR1 SGHRS, CDR2 YFSETQ. V was cut by 6 bases and J by 2 bases, with 14 bases left in between. This CDR3 region has 14 residues. The CDR3 DNA follows: TGCGCCAGCACCCCCGGGGTTGGGAACTATGGCTACACCTTC. Its protein is CASTPGVGNYGYTF. The full variable domain, its missing parts supplied by reference TRBV5-1 and TRBJ1-2, is KAGVTQTPRYLIKTRGQQVTLSCSPISGHRSVSWYQQTPGQGLQFLFEYFSETQRNKGNFPGRFSGRQFSNSRSEMNVSTLELGDSALYLCASTPGVGNYGYTFGSGTRLTVV.